The next 26 T cell receptor beta chains were all read from a single sample in a study of lymphopenia after photon versus proton radiotherapy. This table comes from immunoSEQ multiplex PCR, and its TCRdb copy is limited to in-frame clones, with some not included. The profile shows some 170,000 clones, 88% of them singletons. The sample was peripheral blood, taken from a patient treated with photon-based radiotherapy. Receptors originate from a man over 45 with gastric cancer.

This clone came up many times. CDR3 amino acids: CASLTGDSTNEKLFF. CDR3 coding DNA: TGTGCCAGCCTTACAGGGGACTCAACTAATGAAAAACTGTTTTTT. The V and J genes are TRBV2 and TRBJ1-4, with TRBD1 matching 7 bases. The CDR3 covers 15 residues. The germline V gene has CDR1 SNHLY and CDR2 FYNNEI. V dropped 8 bases and J dropped 0; count of bases not matched to a gene: 6. The variable domain in full, with the rest retrieved from reference TRBV2 and TRBJ1-4, is EPEVTQTPSHQVTQMGQEVILRCVPISNHLYFYWYRQILGQKVEFLVSFYNNEISEKSEIFDDQFSVERPDGSNFTLKIRSTKLEDSAMYFCASLTGDSTNEKLFFGSGTQLSVL.

There are a few counts of this clone. This chain links TRBV14 with TRBJ1-3; the D is unclear. The germline V and J ends were trimmed by 0 bases and 0 bases, with 9 bases remaining between them. Germline CDR1 and CDR2: SGHDN and FVKESK. This CDR3 has 16 amino acids. The CDR3 protein is CASSQEKGFSGNTIYF. For the CDR3, the DNA is TGTGCCAGCAGCCAAGAAAAAGGCTTCTCTGGAAACACCATATATTTT.

This chain connects TRBV28 to TRBJ2-2; TRBD2 aligns across 12 bases. The CDR3 runs to 16 residues. Looked up from germline, CDR1 is MDHEN and CDR2 is SYDVKM. V lost 5 bases and J lost 7; bases outside the gene matches: 8. The CDR3 coding sequence is TGTGCCAGCAGTCCTCTAGCGGGAGGGTTAATCGGGGAGCTGTTTTTT. As protein: CASSPLAGGLIGELFF.

The V and J genes are TRBV9 and TRBJ1-2, with D maybe TRBD1 (5 bases). CDR3 length: 14 amino acids. Germline V gene data show CDR1 as SGDLS and CDR2 as YYNGEE. The V end lost 3 bases, the J end lost 1 base, and 10 bases lay between the germline ends. CDR3 sequence reads: CASSAGGSNYGYTF. The CDR3 coding sequence is TGTGCCAGCAGCGCCGGGGGGAGTAACTATGGCTACACCTTC.

The V gene is TRBV5-1, the J gene TRBJ1-2, with a tentative D call TRBD1 (5 bases). Germline values: CDR1 SGHRS, CDR2 YFSETQ. The CDR3 runs 13 residues. The V gene lost 2 bases and the J gene lost 3 bases, with 8 bases spanning the gap. CDR3 sequence (DNA): TGCGCCAGCAGCTTCCAGGGAGACTATGGCTACACCTTC. Translating it yields CASSFQGDYGYTF.

V is TRBV4-1 and J is TRBJ2-2, with D possibly being TRBD2 (6 bases). V was cut by 3 bases and J by 1 base, with 12 bases left in between. CDR3 length: 16 residues. From germline, CDR1 is MGHRA and CDR2 YSYEKL. CDR3 loop: CASSQAGLLNTGELFF. Here the CDR3 DNA reads TGCGCCAGCAGCCAGGCGGGACTTCTGAACACCGGGGAGCTGTTTTTT.

V is TRBV5-1 and J is TRBJ2-7; D gene uncertain. Looked up from germline, CDR1 is SGHRS and CDR2 is YFSETQ. The CDR3 has 13 amino acids. Trimming removed 2 bases at V and 1 base at J, with 7 bases between. The CDR3 nucleotides are TGCGCCAGCAGCTTCGACACGTCCTACGAGCAGTACTTC. Protein product: CASSFDTSYEQYF. Full variable domain (rest looked up from reference TRBV5-1 and TRBJ2-7): KAGVTQTPRYLIKTRGQQVTLSCSPISGHRSVSWYQQTPGQGLQFLFEYFSETQRNKGNFPGRFSGRQFSNSRSEMNVSTLELGDSALYLCASSFDTSYEQYFGPGTRLTVT.

Only one count was recorded for this clone. The chain couples TRBV7-9 to TRBJ1-4; D remains ambiguous. V was pared by 10 bases and J by 10 bases, with 19 bases between. In germline, CDR1 is SEHNR, CDR2 FQNEAQ (reference sequence). This CDR3 is 13 amino acids long. CDR3 in amino acids: CATSTELVGKLFF. The CDR3 DNA follows: TGTGCCACCTCAACCGAACTAGTTGGAAAACTGTTTTTT.

The chain employs TRBV5-5 and TRBJ2-2; no definite D call. The V and J ends lost 6 bases and 0 bases respectively, with 9 bases between them. This CDR3 is 14 amino acids long. Germline values: CDR1 SGHKS, CDR2 YYEKEE (reference sequence). The CDR3 DNA is TGTGCCAGCATCACAGATCCGAACACCGGGGAGCTGTTTTTT. Amino acid sequence: CASITDPNTGELFF.

V gene TRBV29-1 combines with J gene TRBJ2-3; D might be TRBD1 (5 bases). The CDR3 is made up of 13 amino acids. V dropped 2 bases and J dropped 2 bases, with 8 bases sitting between them. Germline values: CDR1 SQVTM, CDR2 ANQGSEA. For the CDR3, the DNA is TGCAGCGTTGAAACAGGTCCCACAGATACGCAGTATTTT. Encoded protein: CSVETGPTDTQYF.

The chain recombines TRBV5-1 with TRBJ1-1; maybe TRBD1 (5 bases). This CDR3 has 15 residues. Germline V gene data show CDR1 as SGHRS and CDR2 as YFSETQ. V dropped 3 bases and J dropped 1 base, with 13 bases sitting between them. CDR3 residues: CASSSSGTENTEAFF. The CDR3 DNA follows: TGCGCCAGCAGCTCCTCCGGGACTGAGAACACTGAAGCTTTCTTT.

The chain joins TRBV7-5 to TRBJ2-7; TRBD1, the table's D call, was not compared with the DNA. TRBV7-5 is described as a pseudogene. The length of the CDR3 is 16 residues. CDR3 nucleotides: TGTGTCAGAAGCTTTGGGGTACAGGCAATGTCCTACGAGCAGTACTTC. It codes for CVRSFGVQAMSYEQYF.

The rearrangement joins TRBV7-2 to TRBJ2-1, with 13 nucleotides matching TRBD2. The junction had 7 bases not matched to a gene; V was cut back by 5 bases and J by 9 bases. CDR1 is SGHTA and CDR2 is FQGNSA in the germline V gene. The CDR3 is made up of 15 amino acids. Here the CDR3 reads CASSATSGRASEQFF. DNA of the CDR3: TGTGCCAGCAGCGCCACTAGCGGGAGGGCCTCTGAGCAGTTCTTC.

The chain employs TRBV5-4 and TRBJ1-1; 9 bases match TRBD1. CDR1 and CDR2 from the germline V gene are SGHNT and YYREEE (reference sequence). Trimming cost V 4 bases and J 1 base; bases outside gene matches: 8. The CDR3 loop spans 16 amino acids. The CDR3 spells CASSLTGGRRNTEAFF. In DNA form, the CDR3 reads TGTGCCAGCAGCCTCACAGGGGGCCGGAGGAACACTGAAGCTTTCTTT.

This chain joins TRBV28 and TRBJ2-7; 10 positions agree with TRBD1. V lost 2 bases to trimming and J lost 2 bases; unmatched junction nucleotides: 3. CDR1 and CDR2 (germline): MDHEN, SYDVKM. The CDR3 runs 15 residues. Here the CDR3 DNA reads TGTGCCAGCAGTTTAACCGGGACAGGGGCCTACGAGCAGTACTTC. It translates to CASSLTGTGAYEQYF.

This clone was seen a handful of times. The chain is built from TRBV7-2 and TRBJ1-2; no clear D. The CDR3 runs 12 residues. V was pared by 3 bases and J by 2 bases, with 4 bases between. Germline CDR1 and CDR2: SGHTA and FQGNSA. CDR3: CASSFNNYGYTF. The CDR3 region has the DNA TGTGCCAGCAGCTTTAACAACTATGGCTACACCTTC. The full variable domain, in which reference TRBV7-2 and TRBJ1-2 provide the parts outside the CDR3, is GAGVSQSPSNKVTEKGKDVELRCDPISGHTALYWYRQSLGQGLEFLIYFQGNSAPDKSGLPSDRFSAERTGGSVSTLTIQRTQQEDSAVYLCASSFNNYGYTFGSGTRLTVV.

The chain links TRBV27 to TRBJ1-4; 8 nucleotides align to TRBD1. The germline CDR1 and CDR2 sequences are MNHEY and SMNVEV (reference sequence). The CDR3 is 17 residues long. Losses at the gene ends were 2 bases for V and 3 bases for J; bases not matched to a gene: 8. CDR3 sequence (DNA): TGTGCCAGCAGTTTACGAGGACAGGGTTACTCTAATGAAAAACTGTTTTTT. Its protein product is CASSLRGQGYSNEKLFF.

This clone came up once. This sequence joins TRBV2 and TRBJ1-3; D call uncertain. The CDR3 loop spans 15 amino acids. Trimming stripped 10 bases from V and 2 bases from J, with 18 bases between. Germline V CDR1 and CDR2: SNHLY, FYNNEI. The CDR3 is CATTADGLAGNTIYF. CDR3 DNA: TGTGCCACCACGGCAGATGGGCTGGCTGGAAACACCATATATTTT. Drawing the rest from reference TRBV2 and TRBJ1-3, the complete variable domain is EPEVTQTPSHQVTQMGQEVILRCVPISNHLYFYWYRQILGQKVEFLVSFYNNEISEKSEIFDDQFSVERPDGSNFTLKIRSTKLEDSAMYFCATTADGLAGNTIYFGEGSWLTVV.

This chain uses TRBV30 with TRBJ2-7; the D is unclear. The CDR3 has 13 amino acids. V shed 1 base and J shed 3 bases, with 10 bases lying between them. The germline CDR1 and CDR2 sequences are GTSNPN and SVGIG (reference sequence). CDR3 coding DNA: TGTGCCTGGAGTGGAGTAGGAGACTACGAGCAGTACTTC. This sequence encodes CAWSGVGDYEQYF.

This chain connects TRBV6-1 to TRBJ2-5, with D uncertain. The CDR3 runs to 13 residues. Trimming pared 4 bases from V and 5 bases from J, leaving 11 bases between. Germline CDR1 MNHNS, CDR2 SASEGT. DNA of the CDR3: TGTGCCAGCAGTGGACGGACCGACGAGACCCAGTACTTC. Protein sequence: CASSGRTDETQYF.

V gene TRBV28 combines with J gene TRBJ2-5; maybe TRBD1 (6 bases). Trimming stripped 1 base from V and 8 bases from J, with 11 bases between. The CDR3 contains 13 residues. Germline CDR1 and CDR2: MDHEN and SYDVKM. Written as DNA, the CDR3 is TGTGCCAGCAGTTTATTCACAGGGCCAACCCAGTACTTC. This encodes CASSLFTGPTQYF.

J is TRBJ2-7 and V is TRBV25-1; D may correspond to TRBD1 or TRBD2 (5 bases each). Germline CDR1 and CDR2: MGHDK and SYGVNS. The CDR3 runs 13 residues. The V and J ends lost 6 bases and 4 bases respectively, with 13 bases between them. CDR3 nucleotide sequence: TGTGCCAGCAGGGAGGTCCAGGGTTACGAGCAGTACTTC. It encodes CASREVQGYEQYF.

V and J are TRBV25-1 and TRBJ2-2, with D tentatively TRBD2 (6 bases). With 1 base removed from V and 7 bases from J, the gap between germline ends came to 19 bases. The CDR3 runs to 17 residues. Germline lookup yields CDR1 MGHDK and CDR2 SYGVNS. The CDR3 coding sequence is TGTGCCAGCAGTGAATTGGAGGGAGAGGGACCGAACGGGGAGCTGTTTTTT. Amino acids: CASSELEGEGPNGELFF.

The V and J genes are TRBV16 and TRBJ2-5; 7 bases agree with TRBD1. The germline V gene encodes CDR1 KGHSY and CDR2 FQNENV. CDR3 length equals 15 residues. The trim removed 0 bases at V and 2 bases at J, leaving 3 bases unmatched. CDR3 DNA: TGTGCCAGCAGCCAATCGGGACAGCTTCAAGAGACCCAGTACTTC. It yields the protein CASSQSGQLQETQYF.

The chain carries TRBV5-1 and TRBJ2-7; 13 positions agree with TRBD2. This CDR3 spans 15 amino acids. The V gene end was trimmed by 6 bases and the J gene end by 7 bases; junction bases not matched to a gene: 10. Looked up from germline, CDR1 is SGHRS and CDR2 is YFSETQ. Written as DNA, the CDR3 is TGCGCCAGCACCGAACGGACTAGCGGGAGCGGTGAGCAGTACTTC. It codes for CASTERTSGSGEQYF.

This clone was recorded only once. CDR3 in amino acids: CASKRLAGFDEQYF. The CDR3 DNA is TGTGCCAGCAAGAGACTAGCGGGATTCGACGAGCAGTACTTC. V is TRBV2 and J is TRBJ2-7, with 11 positions matching TRBD2. CDR1 is SNHLY and CDR2 is FYNNEI in the germline V gene. The CDR3 length is 14 residues. The J segment lost 5 bases and the V segment lost 7 bases, leaving 7 bases of the junction unmatched.